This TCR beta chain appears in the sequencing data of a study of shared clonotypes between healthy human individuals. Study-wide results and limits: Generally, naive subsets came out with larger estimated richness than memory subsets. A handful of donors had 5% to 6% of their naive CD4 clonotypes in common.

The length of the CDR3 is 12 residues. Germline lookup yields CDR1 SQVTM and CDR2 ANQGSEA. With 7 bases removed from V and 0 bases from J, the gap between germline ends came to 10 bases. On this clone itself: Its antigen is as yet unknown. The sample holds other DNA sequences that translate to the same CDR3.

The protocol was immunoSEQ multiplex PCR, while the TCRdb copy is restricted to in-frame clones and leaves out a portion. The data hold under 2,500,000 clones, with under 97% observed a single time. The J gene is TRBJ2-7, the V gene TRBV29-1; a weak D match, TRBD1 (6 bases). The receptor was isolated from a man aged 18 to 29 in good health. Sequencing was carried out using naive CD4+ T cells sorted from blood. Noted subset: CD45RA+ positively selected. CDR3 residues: CSARRGSYEQYF. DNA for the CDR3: TGCAGCGCCCGCAGGGGCTCCTACGAGCAGTACTTC.